This T cell receptor (beta chain) was obtained from a study of T cells after yellow fever vaccination. On the study more broadly: It was SMART-Seq v4 Ultra Low Input that prepared the fractions with low cell numbers.

In its sample, this clonotype was seen a few times. The CDR3 length is 13 residues. With 3 bases removed from V and 5 bases from J, the gap between germline ends came to 10 bases. They built TCR cDNA with 5'RACE template switching, a step that put in a universal primer site and UMIs. In TCRdb, the 5' RACE reads were re-called with MiXCR into one record per CDR3 protein. This table holds about 360,000 distinct CDR3 sequences, roughly 6.1% found once. Sequences were derived from PBMCs, sampled 5 days after the yellow fever booster vaccination. This TCR was recovered from a man aged 30 to 39 who received the YFV17D yellow fever vaccine. V usage is TRBV12-3 or TRBV12-4 and J usage is TRBJ2-5; possible D gene TRBD2, 6 bases. The CDR3 is CASSFLAKETQYF. In nucleotides, the CDR3 is TGTGCCAGCAGTTTTCTAGCGAAGGAGACCCAGTACTTC.